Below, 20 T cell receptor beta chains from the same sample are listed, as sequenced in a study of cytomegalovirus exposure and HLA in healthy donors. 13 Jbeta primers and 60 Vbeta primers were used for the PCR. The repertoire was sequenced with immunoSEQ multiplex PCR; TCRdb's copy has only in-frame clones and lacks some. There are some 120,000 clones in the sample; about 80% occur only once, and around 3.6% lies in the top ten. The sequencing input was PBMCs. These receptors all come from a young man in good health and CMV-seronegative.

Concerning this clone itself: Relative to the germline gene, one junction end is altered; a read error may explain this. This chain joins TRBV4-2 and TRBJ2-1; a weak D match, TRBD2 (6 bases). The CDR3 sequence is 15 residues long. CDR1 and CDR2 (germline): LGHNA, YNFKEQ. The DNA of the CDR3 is TGTGCCAGCGGCCAGGATCGGGGGTATGATAATGAGCAGTTCTTC. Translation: CASGQDRGYDNEQFF.

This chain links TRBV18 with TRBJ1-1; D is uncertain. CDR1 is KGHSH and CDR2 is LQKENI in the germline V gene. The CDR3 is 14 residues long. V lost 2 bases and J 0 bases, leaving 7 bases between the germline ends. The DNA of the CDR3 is TGTGCCAGCTCACCAGCCAGAATGAACACTGAAGCTTTCTTT. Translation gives CASSPARMNTEAFF.

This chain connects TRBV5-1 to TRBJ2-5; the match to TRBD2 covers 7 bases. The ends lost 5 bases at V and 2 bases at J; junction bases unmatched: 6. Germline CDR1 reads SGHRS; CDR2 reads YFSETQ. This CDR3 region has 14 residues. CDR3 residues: CASSAGVGQETQYF. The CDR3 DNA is TGCGCCAGCAGTGCGGGGGTAGGACAAGAGACCCAGTACTTC.

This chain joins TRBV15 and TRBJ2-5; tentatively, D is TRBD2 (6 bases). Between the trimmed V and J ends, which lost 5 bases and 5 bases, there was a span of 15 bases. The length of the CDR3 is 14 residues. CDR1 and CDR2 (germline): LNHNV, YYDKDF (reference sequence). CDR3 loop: CATSGEEGFETQYF. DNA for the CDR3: TGTGCCACCAGCGGGGAGGAGGGTTTCGAGACCCAGTACTTC.

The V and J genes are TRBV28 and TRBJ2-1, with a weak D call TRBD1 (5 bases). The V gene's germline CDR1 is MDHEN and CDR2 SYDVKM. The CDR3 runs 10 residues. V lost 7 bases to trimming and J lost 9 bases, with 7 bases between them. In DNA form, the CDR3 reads TGTGCCAGCACAGGGCCTGAGCAGTTCTTC. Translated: CASTGPEQFF.

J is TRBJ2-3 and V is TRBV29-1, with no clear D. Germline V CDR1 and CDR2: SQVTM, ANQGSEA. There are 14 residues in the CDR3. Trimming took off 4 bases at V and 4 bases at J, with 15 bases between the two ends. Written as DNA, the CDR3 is TGCAGCGTTGTTCCCGGCTCAGGCGCAGATACGCAGTATTTT. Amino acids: CSVVPGSGADTQYF.

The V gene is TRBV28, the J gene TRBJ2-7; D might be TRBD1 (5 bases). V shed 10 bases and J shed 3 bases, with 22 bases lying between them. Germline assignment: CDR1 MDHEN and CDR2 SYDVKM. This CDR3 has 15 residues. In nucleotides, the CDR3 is TGTGCCACCGATGCCCCCTTAGGGGTTAACTACGAGCAGTACTTC. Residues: CATDAPLGVNYEQYF.

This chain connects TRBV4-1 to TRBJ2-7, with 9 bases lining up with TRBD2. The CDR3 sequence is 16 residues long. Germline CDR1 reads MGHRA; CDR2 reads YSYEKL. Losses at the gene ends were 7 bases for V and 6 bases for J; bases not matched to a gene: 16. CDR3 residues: CASTLSSRGGEGEQYF. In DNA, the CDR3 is TGCGCCAGCACCCTTTCTTCGCGGGGGGGAGAGGGCGAGCAGTACTTC.

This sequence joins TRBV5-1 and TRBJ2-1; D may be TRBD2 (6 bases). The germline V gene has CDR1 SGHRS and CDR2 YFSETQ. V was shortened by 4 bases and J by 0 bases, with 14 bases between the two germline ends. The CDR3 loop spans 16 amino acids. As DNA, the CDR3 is TGCGCCAGCAGCGCCTGGGGGGAAAGCTCCTACAATGAGCAGTTCTTC. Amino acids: CASSAWGESSYNEQFF.

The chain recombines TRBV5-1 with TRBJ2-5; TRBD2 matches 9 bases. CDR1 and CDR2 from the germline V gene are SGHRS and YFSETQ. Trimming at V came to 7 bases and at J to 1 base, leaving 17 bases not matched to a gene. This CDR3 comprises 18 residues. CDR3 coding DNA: TGCGCCAGCGGCGAGACTAGCGGCATCCCCATAGGCCAAGAGACCCAGTACTTC. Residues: CASGETSGIPIGQETQYF.

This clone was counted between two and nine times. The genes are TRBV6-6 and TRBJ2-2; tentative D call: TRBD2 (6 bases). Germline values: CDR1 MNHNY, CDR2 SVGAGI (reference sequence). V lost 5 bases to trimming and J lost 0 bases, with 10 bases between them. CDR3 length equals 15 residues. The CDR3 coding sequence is TGTGCCAGCAGTCCGAGCGGGCCGAACACCGGGGAGCTGTTTTTT. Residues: CASSPSGPNTGELFF.

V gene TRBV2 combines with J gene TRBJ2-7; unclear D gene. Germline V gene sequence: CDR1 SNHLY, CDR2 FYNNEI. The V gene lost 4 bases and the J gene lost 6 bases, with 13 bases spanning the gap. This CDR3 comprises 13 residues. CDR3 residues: CASSALASVEQYF. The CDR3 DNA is TGTGCCAGCAGTGCCCTTGCCAGTGTCGAGCAGTACTTC.

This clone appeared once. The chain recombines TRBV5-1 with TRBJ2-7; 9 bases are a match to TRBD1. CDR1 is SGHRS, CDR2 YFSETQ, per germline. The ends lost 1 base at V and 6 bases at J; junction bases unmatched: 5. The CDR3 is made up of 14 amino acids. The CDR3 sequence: CASSLSRTGVEQYF. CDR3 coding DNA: TGCGCCAGCAGCTTGTCCAGGACAGGGGTCGAGCAGTACTTC.

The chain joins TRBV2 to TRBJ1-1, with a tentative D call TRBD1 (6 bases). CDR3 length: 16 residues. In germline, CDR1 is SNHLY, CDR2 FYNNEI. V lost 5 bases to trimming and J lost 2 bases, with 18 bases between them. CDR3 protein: CASSYRPGQRNTEAFF. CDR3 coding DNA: TGTGCCAGCAGTTACAGACCGGGACAAAGAAACACTGAAGCTTTCTTT.

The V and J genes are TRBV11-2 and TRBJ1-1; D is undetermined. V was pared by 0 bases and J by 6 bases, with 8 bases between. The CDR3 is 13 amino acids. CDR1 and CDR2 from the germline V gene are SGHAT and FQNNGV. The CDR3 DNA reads TGTGCCAGCAGCTTAGATCGGGTCGCTGAAGCTTTCTTT. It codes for CASSLDRVAEAFF.

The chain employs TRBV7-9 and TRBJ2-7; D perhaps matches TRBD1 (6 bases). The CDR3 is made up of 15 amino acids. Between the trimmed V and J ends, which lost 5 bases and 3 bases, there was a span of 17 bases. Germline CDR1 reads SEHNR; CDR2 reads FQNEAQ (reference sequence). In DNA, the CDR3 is TGTGCCAGCAGCGATCCCCATCAGGGGAACTACGAGCAGTACTTC. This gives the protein CASSDPHQGNYEQYF.

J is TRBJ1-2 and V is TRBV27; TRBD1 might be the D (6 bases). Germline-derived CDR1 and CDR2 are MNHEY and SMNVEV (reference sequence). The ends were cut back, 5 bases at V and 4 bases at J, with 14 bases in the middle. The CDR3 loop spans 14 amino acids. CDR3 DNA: TGTGCCAGCAGTGCCCGGACAGAGCTCTATGGCTACACCTTC. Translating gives CASSARTELYGYTF.

DNA of the CDR3: TGTGCCAGTAGTATATTCGGGGGGCTTGGGGAGCAGTTCTTC. This codes for CASSIFGGLGEQFF. The chain links TRBV19 to TRBJ2-1, with D tentatively TRBD2 (7 bases). The CDR3 runs to 14 residues. Germline loops: CDR1 LNHDA, CDR2 SQIVND (reference sequence). Trimming stripped 2 bases from V and 10 bases from J, with 15 bases between. Together with reference TRBV19 and TRBJ2-1, the CDR3 gives the full variable domain: DGGITQSPKYLFRKEGQNVTLSCEQNLNHDAMYWYRQDPGQGLRLIYYSQIVNDFQKGDIAEGYSVSREKKESFPLTVTSAQKNPTAFYLCASSIFGGLGEQFFGPGTRLTVL.

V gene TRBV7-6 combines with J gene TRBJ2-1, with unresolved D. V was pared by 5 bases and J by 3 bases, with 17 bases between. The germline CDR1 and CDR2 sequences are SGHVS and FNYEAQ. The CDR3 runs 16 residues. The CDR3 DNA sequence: TGTGCCAGCAGCACGACATCTCCCAGTATCTACAATGAGCAGTTCTTC. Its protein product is CASSTTSPSIYNEQFF.

The CDR3 region is CASNLPGTVNEKLFF. The CDR3 region has the DNA TGTGCCAGCAACCTCCCCGGGACAGTTAATGAAAAACTGTTTTTT. The rearrangement uses TRBV19 and TRBJ1-4, with 7 bases identical to TRBD1. There are 15 residues in the CDR3. V gave up 9 bases and J gave up 4 bases; unmatched junction bases: 11. Germline lookup yields CDR1 LNHDA and CDR2 SQIVND (reference sequence).